The TCR beta chain described here comes from a study of T-cell memory formation after mild COVID-19. The study's findings and limits: Mostly located in CM and EM were contracting CD4+ clones, with contracting CD8+ clones located in EMRA. Some SARS-CoV-2-responding clones were already detected in memory before infection. SARS-CoV-2 specificity was not confirmed for second-wave clones peaking on day 37.

The TCR alpha and TCR beta cDNA libraries, bearing sample barcodes and UMIs, were generated by 5'RACE using constant-segment primers. TCRdb passed the 5' RACE reads through MiXCR, listing each CDR3 protein once. This sample has about 350,000 distinct CDR3 sequences, with 20% to 25% found just once. The CDR3 is 13 amino acids. V dropped 6 bases and J dropped 1 base, with 9 bases sitting between them. Germline V gene data show CDR1 as SGHTA and CDR2 as FQGTGA. Many counts were recorded for this clonotype. Its antigen is still unknown. The gene calls are TRBV7-3 and TRBJ1-1; a possible D gene is TRBD1 (6 bases). The receptor's source is a young man who had mild COVID-19 (a few samples of this study predate the infection). Cell type and time point are not known. The material sequenced was PBMCs or a T cell subset sorted from them (not recorded which). The CDR3, as DNA: TGTGCCAGCAGGCTACAGGGGAACACTGAAGCTTTCTTT. This encodes CASRLQGNTEAFF.